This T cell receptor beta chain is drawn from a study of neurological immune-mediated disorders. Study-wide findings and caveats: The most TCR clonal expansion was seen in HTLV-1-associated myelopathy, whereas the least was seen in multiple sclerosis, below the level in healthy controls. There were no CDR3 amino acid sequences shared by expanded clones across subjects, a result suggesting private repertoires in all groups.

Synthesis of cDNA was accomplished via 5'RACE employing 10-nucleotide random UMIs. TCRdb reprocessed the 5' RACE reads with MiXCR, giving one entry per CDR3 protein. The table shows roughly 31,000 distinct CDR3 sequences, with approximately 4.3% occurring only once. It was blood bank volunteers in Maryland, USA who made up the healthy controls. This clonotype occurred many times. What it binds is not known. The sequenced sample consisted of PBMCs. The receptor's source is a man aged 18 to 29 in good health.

Written as DNA, the CDR3 is TGTGCCAGCAGTTTACCAGCAGATACGCAGTATTTT. Translating it yields CASSLPADTQYF. V usage is TRBV12-3 or TRBV12-4 and J usage is TRBJ2-3, with no clear D. V was pared by 2 bases and J by 4 bases, with 4 bases between. This CDR3 region has 12 residues.